This entry lists 11 T cell receptor beta chains sequenced from one sample in a study of cytomegalovirus exposure and HLA in healthy donors. The PCR used 60 Vbeta and 13 Jbeta primers. Sequencing used immunoSEQ multiplex PCR; TCRdb keeps in-frame clones, though not all of them. The data hold 180,000 or so clones, with approximately 80% observed a single time. The sequencing input was PBMCs. Every receptor here comes from a young woman in good health and CMV-seronegative.

V gene TRBV11-3 combines with J gene TRBJ2-7, with 11 bases aligning to TRBD2. CDR1 and CDR2 from the germline V gene are SGHNT and YENEEA. Trimming took 5 bases from V and 5 from J; bases not matched to a gene: 5. There are 14 residues in the CDR3. In DNA, the CDR3 is TGTGCCAGCAGCCGCCAGACTAGCGGGGACGAGCAGTACTTC. Its translation is CASSRQTSGDEQYF.

This clone was detected only a few times. The gene calls are TRBV28 and TRBJ2-1; 8 nucleotides agree with TRBD2. This CDR3 is built from 14 residues. Germline V gene lookup returns CDR1 MDHEN and CDR2 SYDVKM. V lost 2 bases and J lost 4; bases outside the gene matches: 1. The CDR3 reads CASSLTGGYNEQFF. The CDR3 coding sequence is TGTGCCAGCAGTTTAACGGGAGGGTACAATGAGCAGTTCTTC. The variable domain in full, completed from reference TRBV28 and TRBJ2-1, reads DVKVTQSSRYLVKRTGEKVFLECVQDMDHENMFWYRQDPGLGLRLIYFSYDVKMKEKGDIPEGYSVSREKKERFSLILESASTNQTSMYLCASSLTGGYNEQFFGPGTRLTVL.

The gene calls are TRBV18 and TRBJ2-7; TRBD2 agrees at 11 bases. The germline CDR1 and CDR2 sequences are KGHSH and LQKENI. This CDR3 is 15 amino acids long. V was pared by 3 bases and J by 4 bases, with 5 bases of the junction left unmatched. The CDR3 sequence is CASSPSGTSGYEQYF. The CDR3 region has the DNA TGTGCCAGCTCACCGTCTGGGACTAGCGGTTACGAGCAGTACTTC.

The chain links TRBV28 to TRBJ2-3; D is undetermined. Germline CDR1 and CDR2: MDHEN and SYDVKM. This CDR3 has 11 amino acids. The ends were cut back, 5 bases at V and 6 bases at J, with 6 bases in the middle. The CDR3 nucleotides read TGTGCCAGCAGTGGTCGGGATACGCAGTATTTT. It codes for CASSGRDTQYF.

The V call is TRBV13, the J call TRBJ2-4, with a weak D call TRBD1 (6 bases). The V and J ends lost 5 bases and 1 base respectively, with 18 bases between them. Per the germline V gene, CDR1 is PRHDT and CDR2 is FYEKMQ (reference sequence). The CDR3 sequence is 17 residues long. DNA for the CDR3: TGTGCCAGCAGCCCCTACAGGGAGCTGGGGGCCAAAAACATTCAGTACTTC. Residues: CASSPYRELGAKNIQYF.

V and J are TRBV19 and TRBJ2-5, with 8 bases aligning to TRBD2. CDR3 length equals 14 residues. Germline-derived CDR1 and CDR2 are LNHDA and SQIVND (reference sequence). The J segment lost 2 bases and the V segment lost 3 bases, leaving 2 bases of the junction unmatched. This CDR3 is CASSMTSVQETQYF. The CDR3 nucleotides are TGTGCCAGTAGTATGACTAGCGTTCAAGAGACCCAGTACTTC.

This clone has only one observation. This sample also contains other DNA sequences that code for the same CDR3. This sequence joins TRBV12-5 and TRBJ1-3, with 9 nucleotides matching TRBD1. V shed 9 bases, J shed 7 bases, and the junction held 10 bases outside the gene matches. The CDR3 runs to 14 residues. Germline V lookup: CDR1 LGHNT, CDR2 FRNRAP. CDR3 nucleotides: TGTGCTAGCTCACAGGGGGCAATGGGGAACACCATATATTTT. Translation: CASSQGAMGNTIYF.

This clone has just a few counts. The chain has TRBV6-5 and TRBJ1-2; D call uncertain. The CDR3 totals 13 residues. Looked up from germline, CDR1 is MNHEY and CDR2 is SVGAGI. V gave up 0 bases and J gave up 7 bases, with 9 bases separating them. CDR3 residues: CASSYSPGFGYTF. CDR3 sequence (DNA): TGTGCCAGCAGTTACTCACCCGGGTTTGGCTACACCTTC.

The chain carries TRBV6-1 and TRBJ2-2; tentatively, D is TRBD2 (6 bases). The CDR3 covers 15 residues. Germline-derived CDR1 and CDR2 are MNHNS and SASEGT. Trimming stripped 8 bases from V and 0 bases from J, with 13 bases between. CDR3 loop: CASRGSAANTGELFF. The CDR3 coding sequence is TGTGCCAGCCGGGGGTCGGCGGCGAACACCGGGGAGCTGTTTTTT.

Only a few counts were recorded for this clone. The V and J genes are TRBV5-4 and TRBJ2-2; D ambiguous. Trimming cost V 2 bases and J 0 bases, with 11 bases left between them. Germline V lookup: CDR1 SGHNT, CDR2 YYREEE (reference sequence). The CDR3 length is 16 residues. The CDR3 DNA follows: TGTGCCAGCAGCTTTTTTCGCGGCGCGAACACCGGGGAGCTGTTTTTT. It is translated as CASSFFRGANTGELFF.

This clone was seen just once. The rearrangement uses TRBV28 and TRBJ1-1, with TRBD1 matching 7 bases. The CDR3 length is 14 residues. The ends lost 7 bases at V and 8 bases at J; junction bases unmatched: 13. Germline V CDR1 and CDR2: MDHEN, SYDVKM. DNA for the CDR3: TGTGCCAGCAAAAGCCCAAGGGGGCGGGACGAAGCTTTCTTT. Protein product: CASKSPRGRDEAFF.